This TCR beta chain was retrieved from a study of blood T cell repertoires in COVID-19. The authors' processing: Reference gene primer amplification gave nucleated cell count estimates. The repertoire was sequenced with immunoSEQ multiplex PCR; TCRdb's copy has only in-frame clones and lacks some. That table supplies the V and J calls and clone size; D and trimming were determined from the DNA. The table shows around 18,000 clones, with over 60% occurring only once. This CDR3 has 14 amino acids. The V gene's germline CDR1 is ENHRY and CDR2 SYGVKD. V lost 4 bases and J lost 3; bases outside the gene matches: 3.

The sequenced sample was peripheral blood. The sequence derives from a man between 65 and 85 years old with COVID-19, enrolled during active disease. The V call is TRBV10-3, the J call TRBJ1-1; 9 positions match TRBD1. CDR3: CAISVGQGYTEAFF. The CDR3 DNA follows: TGTGCCATCAGTGTCGGACAGGGGTACACTGAAGCTTTCTTT.